This TCR beta chain was sequenced for a study of blood T cells in healthy people across ages. A second about 7 to 12 cycle PCR used barcoded and J-beta primers. Each cDNA molecule received a tag from a template-switch adaptor that had 12 random nucleotides. TCRdb processed the 5' RACE reads anew with MiXCR; each CDR3 protein has one entry. In the table there are roughly 640,000 distinct CDR3 sequences, about 30% of which are singletons. The sample consisted of blood. The receptor was isolated from a woman aged 80 or over in good health.

CDR3 protein: CAWSAWTGTYNEQFF. CDR3 nucleotide sequence: TGTGCCTGGAGTGCTTGGACAGGGACCTACAATGAGCAGTTCTTC. The chain joins TRBV30 to TRBJ2-1, with 8 positions matching TRBD1. This CDR3 contains 15 residues. Germline V gene sequence: CDR1 GTSNPN, CDR2 SVGIG (reference sequence). With 1 base clipped from V and 2 bases from J, the junction kept 4 bases outside the gene matches.